Listed below are T cell receptor beta chains from one sample, sequenced in a study of Tregs in tolerant kidney transplant recipients. Profiling relied on immunoSEQ multiplex PCR, and the TCRdb table lists in-frame clones only, not all of them. Of just under 65,000 clones in the sample, about 98% were seen once. The source material was Tregs from blood, sampled before the transplant. The receptors were sampled from a human donor who received a combined kidney and bone marrow transplant. Both conserved end residues are part of each CDR3. Fields, in order: V gene, J gene, clone size, D gene, CDR3 protein, CDR3 DNA. The D gene is left open where the match is weak. Not all rows give a size; the values are once, few, many and, for expanded clones, a class.

V: TRBV29-1; J: TRBJ1-2; size: .; D: .; CDR3: CSVVYRNTNYGYTF; DNA: TGCAGCGTTGTTTACAGGAACACTAACTATGGCTACACCTTC
V: TRBV30; J: TRBJ2-4; size: once; D: .; CDR3: CAWGGGISRGAAKNIQYF; DNA: TGTGCCTGGGGAGGAGGGATATCCAGGGGGGCGGCCAAAAACATTCAGTACTTC
V: TRBV5-4; J: TRBJ2-5; size: .; D: .; CDR3: CASSWRGTGETQYF; DNA: TGTGCCAGCAGCTGGAGGGGCACGGGCGAGACCCAGTACTTC
V: TRBV7-2; J: TRBJ2-2; size: .; D: TRBD1; CDR3: CASSLAVGGPGELFF; DNA: TGTGCCAGCAGCTTAGCGGTAGGGGGCCCCGGGGAGCTGTTTTTT
V: TRBV19; J: TRBJ1-2; size: .; D: TRBD1; CDR3: CASSKGAVSFDGYTF; DNA: TGTGCCAGTAGTAAGGGGGCCGTCTCCTTCGATGGCTACACCTTC
V: TRBV7-8; J: TRBJ1-6; size: .; D: TRBD1; CDR3: CASSFNRTGNSPLHF; DNA: TGTGCCAGCAGCTTTAATAGGACAGGCAATTCACCCCTCCACTTT
V: TRBV28; J: TRBJ1-6; size: .; D: .; CDR3: CASSLMSSYNSPLHF; DNA: TGTGCCAGCAGTTTAATGAGCTCCTATAATTCACCCCTCCACTTT
V: TRBV28; J: TRBJ2-7; size: .; D: .; CDR3: CASSLLLGRGTREQYF; DNA: TGTGCCAGCAGTTTATTACTCGGTCGAGGAACCCGCGAGCAGTACTTC
V: TRBV5-1; J: TRBJ1-1; size: .; D: TRBD1; CDR3: CASSWTGGSTEAFF; DNA: TGCGCCAGCAGCTGGACAGGGGGCAGCACTGAAGCTTTCTTT
V: TRBV4-1; J: TRBJ2-7; size: .; D: .; CDR3: CASSQDEVRTADPSEQYF; DNA: TGCGCCAGCAGCCAAGATGAAGTTAGGACAGCGGATCCATCCGAGCAGTACTTC
V: TRBV27; J: TRBJ1-4; size: .; D: TRBD1; CDR3: CASRPGQVNEKLFF; DNA: TGTGCCAGCAGACCCGGACAGGTTAATGAAAAACTGTTTTTT
V: TRBV19; J: TRBJ2-5; size: .; D: .; CDR3: CASSIRGAGETQYF; DNA: TGTGCCAGTAGTATTCGCGGGGCCGGCGAGACCCAGTACTTC
V: TRBV10-3; J: TRBJ2-7; size: .; D: .; CDR3: CAIRQGSYEQYF; DNA: TGTGCCATCAGGCAGGGGTCCTACGAGCAGTACTTC
V: TRBV5-1; J: TRBJ2-1; size: .; D: .; CDR3: CASSFRGTYNEQFF; DNA: TGCGCCAGCAGTTTTAGGGGGACGTACAATGAGCAGTTCTTC
V: TRBV5-4; J: TRBJ2-1; size: .; D: TRBD2; CDR3: CASSPTSGQWDEQFF; DNA: TGTGCCAGCAGCCCAACTAGCGGGCAATGGGATGAGCAGTTCTTC
V: TRBV5-4; J: TRBJ2-3; size: .; D: .; CDR3: CASSSPVTGNTQYF; DNA: TGTGCCAGCAGTTCCCCAGTTACAGGAAACACGCAGTATTTT
V: TRBV30; J: TRBJ2-7; size: .; D: .; CDR3: CAGSSARVYEQYF; DNA: TGTGCGGGGTCATCGGCCAGGGTCTACGAGCAGTACTTC
V: TRBV11-2; J: TRBJ2-2; size: .; D: .; CDR3: CASSRGATFTGELFF; DNA: TGTGCCAGCAGCCGGGGGGCGACTTTCACCGGGGAGCTGTTTTTT
V: TRBV2; J: TRBJ2-7; size: .; D: TRBD1; CDR3: CASRIRTGDTYEQYF; DNA: TGTGCCAGCAGGATCCGGACAGGAGACACCTACGAGCAGTACTTC